Here is one T cell receptor (beta chain) with its context. Its antigen is not known. Germline CDR1 and CDR2: SNHLY and FYNNEI. CDR3 length: 14 residues. V shed 5 bases, J shed 3 bases, and the junction held 7 bases outside the gene matches. Unique molecular identifiers were incorporated during preparation of the TCRbeta library. TCRdb redid the calling of the PCR reads with MiXCR, one entry per CDR3 protein. The sample has about 980,000 distinct CDR3 sequences; roughly 31% are singletons. The data originate from a study of T-cell reconstitution after alpha-beta-depleted transplantation in children. Study-level findings and limits: Approximately two months post-transplant, alpha-beta T cells reportedly originated from several hundred expanded graft clones. One year post-transplant, T-cell counts and diversity were largely derived from T cells produced anew.

This TCR was sampled from a boy younger than two who had a stem cell transplant for SCID, so the T cells may come from the graft donor. V gene TRBV2 combines with J gene TRBJ2-7, with 7 positions matching TRBD2. The input for sequencing was PBMCs, mostly from graft donor cells, taken 360 days after TCRalphabeta/CD19-depleted stem cell transplant. The CDR3 loop reads CASSTGLEYYEQYF. The CDR3 coding sequence is TGTGCCAGCAGTACCGGACTAGAATACTACGAGCAGTACTTC.